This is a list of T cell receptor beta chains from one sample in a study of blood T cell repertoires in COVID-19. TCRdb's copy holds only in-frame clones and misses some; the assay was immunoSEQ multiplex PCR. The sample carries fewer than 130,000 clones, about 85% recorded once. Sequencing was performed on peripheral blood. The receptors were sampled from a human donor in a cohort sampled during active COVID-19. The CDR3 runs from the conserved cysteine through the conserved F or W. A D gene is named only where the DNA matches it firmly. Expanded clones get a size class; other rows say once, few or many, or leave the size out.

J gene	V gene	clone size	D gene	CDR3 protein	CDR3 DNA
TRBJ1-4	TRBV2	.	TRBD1	CASSRGQGARLFF	TGTGCCAGCAGTCGTGGACAGGGGGCTCGACTGTTTTTT
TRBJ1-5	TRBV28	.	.	CASSLRAGAGGNQPQHF	TGTGCCAGCAGTTTAAGGGCAGGGGCTGGGGGCAATCAGCCCCAGCATTTT
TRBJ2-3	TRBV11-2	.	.	CASSFAGGLVDTQYF	TGTGCCAGCAGCTTTGCGGGTGGGCTTGTAGATACGCAGTATTTT
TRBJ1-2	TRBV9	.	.	CASSVARGGENYGYTF	TGTGCCAGCAGCGTAGCTCGGGGGGGTGAGAACTATGGCTACACCTTC
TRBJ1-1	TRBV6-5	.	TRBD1	CASSYSLQGANTEAFF	TGTGCCAGCAGTTACTCTTTACAGGGGGCGAACACTGAAGCTTTCTTT
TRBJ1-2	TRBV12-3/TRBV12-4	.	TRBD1	CASRETGNYGYTF	TGTGCCAGCAGGGAGACAGGGAACTATGGCTACACCTTC
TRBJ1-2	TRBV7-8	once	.	CASSLDRDYGYTF	TGTGCCAGCAGCTTAGACAGGGACTATGGCTACACCTTC
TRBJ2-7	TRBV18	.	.	CASSAYEGVQYF	TGTGCCAGCTCAGCATATGAGGGGGTGCAGTACTTC
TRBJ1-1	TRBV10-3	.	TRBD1	CAISEGDRLGGTEAFF	TGTGCCATCAGTGAGGGGGACAGGCTAGGAGGGACTGAAGCTTTCTTT
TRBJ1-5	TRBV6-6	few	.	CASSYMEAGQPQHF	TGTGCCAGCAGTTACATGGAGGCGGGTCAGCCCCAGCATTTT
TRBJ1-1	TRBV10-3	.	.	CAISPGGMNTEAFF	TGTGCCATCAGCCCCGGGGGGATGAACACTGAAGCTTTCTTT
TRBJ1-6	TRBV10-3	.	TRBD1	CAISAGQGDNSPLHF	TGTGCCATCAGTGCAGGCCAGGGGGATAATTCACCCCTCCACTTT
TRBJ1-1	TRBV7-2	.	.	CASSLVLGVNTEAFF	TGTGCCAGCAGCTTAGTTCTCGGGGTGAACACTGAAGCTTTCTTT
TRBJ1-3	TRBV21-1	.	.	CASRLPGDSGNTIYF	TGTGCCAGTCGGCTACCGGGGGACTCTGGAAACACCATATATTTT
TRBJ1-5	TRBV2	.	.	CASSFRDAQPQHF	TGTGCCAGCAGTTTCAGGGATGCTCAGCCCCAGCATTTT
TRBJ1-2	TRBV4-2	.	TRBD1	CASSQVGTGYYGYTF	TGTGCCAGCAGCCAAGTTGGGACAGGGTACTATGGCTACACCTTC
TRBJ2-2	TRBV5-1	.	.	CASSGRPGNTGELFF	TGCGCCAGCAGCGGGAGGCCGGGGAACACCGGGGAGCTGTTTTTT
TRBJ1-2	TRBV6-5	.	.	CASSPTSGDYGYTF	TGTGCCAGCAGCCCAACCAGTGGTGACTATGGCTACACCTTC
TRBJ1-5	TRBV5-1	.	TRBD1	CASSISWTGGSNQPQHF	TGCGCCAGCTCGATTTCCTGGACAGGGGGAAGCAATCAGCCCCAGCATTTT
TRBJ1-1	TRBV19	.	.	CASSIGFQAEAFF	TGTGCCAGTAGTATAGGCTTTCAGGCGGAAGCTTTCTTT
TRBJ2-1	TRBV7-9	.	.	CASSLNLPPNEQFF	TGTGCCAGCAGCTTAAATCTCCCCCCCAATGAGCAGTTCTTC
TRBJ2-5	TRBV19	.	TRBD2	CASSFVSGGLETQYF	TGTGCCAGTTCTTTCGTGTCGGGAGGTTTGGAGACCCAGTACTTC
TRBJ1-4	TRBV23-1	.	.	CASTLTADIFNEKLFF	TGCGCCAGCACGCTGACTGCCGATATTTTTAATGAAAAACTGTTTTTT
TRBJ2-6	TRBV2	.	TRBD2	CASSGGTSAGANVLTF	TGTGCCAGCAGTGGGGGTACTAGCGCTGGGGCCAACGTCCTGACTTTC
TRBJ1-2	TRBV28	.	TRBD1	CASRGQGAGDYGYTF	TGTGCCAGCAGGGGACAGGGGGCCGGAGACTATGGCTACACCTTC
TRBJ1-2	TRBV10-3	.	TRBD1	CAISTPEQGAMGGYTF	TGTGCCATCAGCACCCCCGAACAGGGGGCAATGGGTGGCTACACCTTC
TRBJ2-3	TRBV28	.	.	CATAFIPERTDTQYF	TGTGCCACCGCATTCATCCCAGAACGCACAGATACGCAGTATTTT
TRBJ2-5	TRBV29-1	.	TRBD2	CSVGGVAGLGTQYF	TGCAGCGTTGGGGGGGTAGCGGGGCTCGGGACCCAGTACTTC
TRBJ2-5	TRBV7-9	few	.	CASSLRDPQYF	TGTGCCAGCAGCTTGCGGGACCCCCAGTACTTC
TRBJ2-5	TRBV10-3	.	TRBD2	CAISAGLTSGSEETQYF	TGTGCCATCAGTGCGGGTCTGACTAGCGGGAGTGAGGAGACCCAGTACTTC
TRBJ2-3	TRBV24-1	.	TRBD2	CATSDLGRSGRTDTQYF	TGTGCCACCAGTGATTTGGGACGTAGCGGGAGGACAGATACGCAGTATTTT
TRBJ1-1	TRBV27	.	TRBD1	CASSIGQGTEAFF	TGTGCCAGCAGTATAGGACAGGGGACTGAAGCTTTCTTT
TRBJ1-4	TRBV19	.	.	CASSYTAAEKLFF	TGTGCCAGCTCCTATACGGCGGCCGAAAAACTGTTTTTT
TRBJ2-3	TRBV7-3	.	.	CASSLGARGTDTQYF	TGTGCCAGCAGTTTGGGGGCCCGGGGCACAGATACGCAGTATTTT
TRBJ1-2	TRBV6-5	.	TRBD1	CASSIRQGALDGYTF	TGTGCCAGCAGTATACGACAGGGGGCCTTGGATGGCTACACCTTC
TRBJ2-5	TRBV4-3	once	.	CASSEAGGWEETQYF	TGCGCCAGCAGCGAGGCAGGGGGGTGGGAAGAGACCCAGTACTTC
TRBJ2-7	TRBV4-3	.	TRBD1	CASSQEGGQGHEQYF	TGCGCCAGCAGCCAAGAGGGAGGACAGGGGCACGAGCAGTACTTC
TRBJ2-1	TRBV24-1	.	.	CATSDPGKGYNEQFF	TGTGCCACCAGTGATCCAGGGAAGGGTTACAATGAGCAGTTCTTC
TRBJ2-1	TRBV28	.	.	CASSTRGGGYNEQFF	TGTGCCAGCAGTACCCGGGGAGGGGGCTACAATGAGCAGTTCTTC
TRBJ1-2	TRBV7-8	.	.	CASSLVPRGGKDGYTF	TGTGCCAGCAGCTTAGTACCCCGGGGCGGGAAGGATGGCTACACCTTC
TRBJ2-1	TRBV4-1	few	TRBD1	CASSQAGQSNEQFF	TGCGCCAGCAGCCAAGCGGGACAGAGCAATGAGCAGTTCTTC
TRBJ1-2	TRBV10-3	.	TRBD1	CAISPGTGRTNYGYTF	TGTGCCATCAGCCCCGGGACAGGGAGAACTAACTATGGCTACACCTTC
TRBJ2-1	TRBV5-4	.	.	CASSSEPESFEQFF	TGTGCCAGCAGCTCAGAACCGGAGTCATTTGAGCAGTTCTTC
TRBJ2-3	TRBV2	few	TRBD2	CASKWRGGNTDTQYF	TGTGCCAGCAAGTGGCGGGGGGGGAACACAGATACGCAGTATTTT
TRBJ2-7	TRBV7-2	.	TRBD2	CASSLTLRGNYEQYF	TGTGCCAGCAGCTTAACTTTGCGGGGGAACTACGAGCAGTACTTC
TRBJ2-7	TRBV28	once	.	CASSLVQPLQDEQYF	TGTGCCAGCAGTTTAGTCCAGCCCCTACAGGACGAGCAGTACTTC
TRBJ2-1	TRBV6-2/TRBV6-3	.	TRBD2	CASSFRGAYNEQFF	TGTGCCAGCAGTTTTCGGGGGGCCTACAATGAGCAGTTCTTC
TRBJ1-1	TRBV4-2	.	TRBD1	CASSPDQGAGDTEAFF	TGTGCCAGCAGCCCGGACCAGGGGGCTGGGGACACTGAAGCTTTCTTT
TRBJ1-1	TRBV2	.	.	CASRVDYTEAFF	TGTGCCAGCAGGGTAGATTACACTGAAGCTTTCTTT
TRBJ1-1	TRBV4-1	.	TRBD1	CASSMGQGGTEAFF	TGCGCCAGCAGTATGGGACAGGGTGGCACTGAAGCTTTCTTT
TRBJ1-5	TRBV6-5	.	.	CASRQDVALGPQHF	TGTGCCAGCAGACAAGACGTGGCCCTAGGGCCCCAGCATTTT